These 32 T cell receptor beta chains were all obtained from the same sample, sequenced in a study of cytomegalovirus exposure and HLA in healthy donors. Here immunoSEQ multiplex PCR was the method, and the copy in TCRdb shows in-frame clones only, minus some. The sample consists of around 180,000 clones, roughly 84% of them appearing once. Sample: PBMCs. All receptors derive from a young man in good health and CMV-seropositive.

DNA of the CDR3: TGTGCCAGCCCCCCCCCGCCACTTATTGGTCGGGTGACTGAAGCTTTCTTT. It yields the protein CASPPPPLIGRVTEAFF. The chain employs TRBV28 and TRBJ1-1; D is uncertain. CDR1 MDHEN and CDR2 SYDVKM come from the germline V gene. CDR3 length equals 17 residues. Trimming left V 8 bases short and J 5 bases short, with 27 bases between.

V usage is TRBV25-1 and J usage is TRBJ2-7; D perhaps matches TRBD2 (6 bases). Trimming cost V 10 bases and J 4 bases, with 17 bases left between them. Germline CDR1 is MGHDK and CDR2 is SYGVNS. This CDR3 has 13 residues. The CDR3 region is CATGLGGKYEQYF. Here the CDR3 DNA reads TGTGCCACCGGACTGGGGGGTAAGTACGAGCAGTACTTC.

This chain links TRBV18 with TRBJ2-1, with a possible D match to TRBD2 (5 bases). From germline, CDR1 is KGHSH and CDR2 LQKENI. The CDR3 consists of 12 residues. V lost 4 bases and J 6 bases, leaving 7 bases between the germline ends. The CDR3 spells CASSLLGNEQFF. As DNA, the CDR3 is TGTGCCAGCTCACTACTAGGCAATGAGCAGTTCTTC.

The chain recombines TRBV5-1 with TRBJ1-1; D may be TRBD1 (5 bases). V lost 7 bases to trimming and J lost 3 bases, with 22 bases between them. This CDR3 contains 16 residues. CDR1 is SGHRS, CDR2 YFSETQ, per germline. The CDR3 loop is CASGAGIGVTDTEAFF. Here the CDR3 DNA reads TGCGCCAGCGGGGCTGGTATTGGGGTTACGGACACTGAAGCTTTCTTT.

The V call is TRBV4-3, the J call TRBJ2-1; the match to TRBD2 covers 8 bases. This CDR3 is built from 17 residues. Germline CDR1 reads LGHNA; CDR2 reads YSLEER. V shed 1 base, J shed 0 bases, and the junction held 5 bases outside the gene matches. The CDR3 nucleotides are TGCGCCAGCAGCCAAGGGGCCGGGAGGGCCTCCTACAATGAGCAGTTCTTC. Amino acids: CASSQGAGRASYNEQFF.

V is TRBV28 and J is TRBJ2-7; 10 nucleotides agree with TRBD1. Germline values: CDR1 MDHEN, CDR2 SYDVKM. V dropped 6 bases and J dropped 6; count of bases not matched to a gene: 14. This CDR3 has 16 amino acids. CDR3 DNA: TGTGCCAGCAGCCGGTGGAAGGGACAGGGGCCCTCCGAGCAGTACTTC. It encodes CASSRWKGQGPSEQYF.

Here the CDR3 reads CASSLNRGYNEQFF. CDR3 DNA: TGTGCCAGCAGCTTAAACAGGGGTTACAATGAGCAGTTCTTC. The chain employs TRBV7-3 and TRBJ2-1; TRBD1 aligns across 7 bases. Germline CDR1 SGHTA, CDR2 FQGTGA. The V segment lost 1 base and the J segment 4 bases; nucleotides outside the gene matches: 1. The length of the CDR3 is 14 residues.

V gene TRBV27 combines with J gene TRBJ1-2; D is possibly TRBD1 (6 bases). Trimming took 6 bases from V and 3 from J, leaving 14 bases between them. CDR1 and CDR2 (germline): MNHEY, SMNVEV (reference sequence). This CDR3 region has 14 residues. This CDR3 reads CASSLDRRDYGYTF. The CDR3 DNA sequence: TGTGCCAGCAGCCTTGACAGGCGCGACTATGGCTACACCTTC.

The rearrangement links TRBV28 to TRBJ1-5; D might be TRBD1 (6 bases). Per the germline V gene, CDR1 is MDHEN and CDR2 is SYDVKM. The germline V and J ends were trimmed by 7 bases and 2 bases, with 12 bases remaining between them. This CDR3 has 14 residues. CDR3 sequence (DNA): TGTGCCAGCATCAGGGGAGTGGGCAATCAGCCCCAGCATTTT. Protein product: CASIRGVGNQPQHF.

The chain carries TRBV19 and TRBJ2-3; TRBD2 matches at 9 bases. V was clipped by 3 bases and J by 4 bases; unmatched bases: 17. CDR3 length: 19 residues. The germline CDR1 and CDR2 sequences are LNHDA and SQIVND (reference sequence). The CDR3 reads CASSMLFSGSTSAADTQYF. The CDR3, as DNA: TGTGCCAGTAGTATGCTTTTTAGCGGGAGTACGTCCGCCGCAGATACGCAGTATTTT.

The chain has TRBV15 and TRBJ1-3; D not certain. Trimming cost V 3 bases and J 2 bases, with 14 bases left between them. Germline V lookup: CDR1 LNHNV, CDR2 YYDKDF (reference sequence). The CDR3 extends over 16 amino acids. The CDR3 loop reads CATSSEAPVAGNTIYF. CDR3 bases: TGTGCCACCAGCAGCGAGGCTCCGGTTGCTGGAAACACCATATATTTT. Combining the CDR3 with reference TRBV15 and TRBJ1-3 gives the whole variable domain DAMVIQNPRYQVTQFGKPVTLSCSQTLNHNVMYWYQQKSSQAPKLLFHYYDKDFNNEADTPDNFQSRRPNTSFCFLDIRSPGLGDTAMYLCATSSEAPVAGNTIYFGEGSWLTVV.

The chain recombines TRBV7-9 with TRBJ2-7; D gene unclear. Per the germline V gene, CDR1 is SEHNR and CDR2 is FQNEAQ (reference sequence). The V end lost 0 bases, the J end lost 7 bases, and 13 bases lay between the germline ends. There are 14 residues in the CDR3. The CDR3 is CASSLAALTGEQYF. As DNA, the CDR3 is TGTGCCAGCAGCTTAGCTGCCCTGACGGGTGAGCAGTACTTC.

The J gene is TRBJ2-1, the V gene TRBV5-1; 7 nucleotides line up with TRBD2. V lost 0 bases and J lost 0; bases outside the gene matches: 6. The germline V gene encodes CDR1 SGHRS and CDR2 YFSETQ. The length of the CDR3 is 17 residues. The CDR3 here is CASSLGSVAGSYNEQFF. The CDR3 nucleotides read TGCGCCAGCAGCTTGGGTTCGGTAGCGGGCTCCTACAATGAGCAGTTCTTC.

The CDR3 loop is CASSLEDYRTSGIQETQYF. DNA for the CDR3: TGTGCCAGCAGCTTAGAGGATTACAGGACTAGCGGGATCCAAGAGACCCAGTACTTC. The chain has TRBV7-2 and TRBJ2-5; TRBD2 aligns across 12 bases. The CDR3 consists of 19 residues. V gave up 1 base and J gave up 1 base; unmatched junction bases: 10. CDR1 SGHTA and CDR2 FQGNSA come from the germline V gene.

V is TRBV19 and J is TRBJ2-3, with 8 bases aligning to TRBD2. The germline V gene has CDR1 LNHDA and CDR2 SQIVND (reference sequence). The CDR3 covers 16 residues. V dropped 3 bases and J dropped 6; count of bases not matched to a gene: 11. In nucleotides, the CDR3 is TGTGCCAGTAGTATCGGGGGGGCCAGAATGGGTGATACGCAGTATTTT. It is translated as CASSIGGARMGDTQYF.

This rearrangement joins TRBV30 to TRBJ2-1; 7 bases align to TRBD1. The CDR3 has 14 amino acids. The V segment lost 5 bases and the J segment 9 bases; nucleotides outside the gene matches: 13. CDR1 GTSNPN and CDR2 SVGIG come from the germline V gene (reference sequence). This CDR3 reads CAWSTARGSGEQFF. CDR3 nucleotides: TGTGCCTGGTCGACCGCCAGGGGGTCGGGTGAGCAGTTCTTC.

The CDR3 coding sequence is TGCGCCAGCAGCCAGGCGGACAGGGTGGATCAGCCCCAGCATTTT. This sequence encodes CASSQADRVDQPQHF. The chain employs TRBV4-1 and TRBJ1-5; 8 bases map to TRBD1. CDR3 length: 15 residues. J gave up 5 bases and V 3 bases, and 6 bases lay outside the gene matches. Germline assignment: CDR1 MGHRA and CDR2 YSYEKL.

The chain couples TRBV7-2 to TRBJ2-3, with 8 nucleotides matching TRBD2. CDR1 and CDR2 from the germline V gene are SGHTA and FQGNSA. The CDR3 extends over 16 amino acids. Losses at the gene ends were 2 bases for V and 2 bases for J; bases not matched to a gene: 6. CDR3 in DNA: TGTGCCAGCAGCTTAACTGGACTAGCCTTCACAGATACGCAGTATTTT. Its protein product is CASSLTGLAFTDTQYF. Together with reference TRBV7-2 and TRBJ2-3, the CDR3 gives the full variable domain: GAGVSQSPSNKVTEKGKDVELRCDPISGHTALYWYRQSLGQGLEFLIYFQGNSAPDKSGLPSDRFSAERTGGSVSTLTIQRTQQEDSAVYLCASSLTGLAFTDTQYFGPGTRLTVL.

The chain uses TRBV7-3 and TRBJ1-4; 7 bases are shared with TRBD1. V was pared by 2 bases and J by 4 bases, with 4 bases of the junction left unmatched. The CDR3 contains 15 residues. Germline lookup yields CDR1 SGHTA and CDR2 FQGTGA. The CDR3 nucleotides are TGTGCCAGCAGCTTAGAGGGACAGCTTAATGAAAAACTGTTTTTT. Translation: CASSLEGQLNEKLFF. Full variable domain (rest looked up from reference TRBV7-3 and TRBJ1-4): GAGVSQTPSNKVTEKGKYVELRCDPISGHTALYWYRQSLGQGPEFLIYFQGTGAADDSGLPNDRFFAVRPEGSVSTLKIQRTERGDSAVYLCASSLEGQLNEKLFFGSGTQLSVL.

This sequence joins TRBV7-2 and TRBJ1-2; 7 nucleotides line up with TRBD1. The CDR3 has 14 residues. Germline-derived CDR1 and CDR2 are SGHTA and FQGNSA. V lost 8 bases and J lost 8; bases outside the gene matches: 14. CDR3 nucleotide sequence: TGTGCCAGCGGTATTTCGGACAGGCATGTGGGCTACACCTTC. Translating gives CASGISDRHVGYTF.

V and J are TRBV29-1 and TRBJ1-1; D is perhaps TRBD1 (5 bases). Per the germline V gene, CDR1 is SQVTM and CDR2 is ANQGSEA. The germline V and J ends were trimmed by 5 bases and 11 bases, with 15 bases remaining between them. The CDR3 has 11 residues. This CDR3 is CSVFSGNGAFF. Written as DNA, the CDR3 is TGCAGCGTTTTTTCAGGGAACGGGGCTTTCTTT.

This chain joins TRBV7-3 and TRBJ1-1; no clear D. The V gene lost 5 bases and the J gene lost 6 bases, with 19 bases spanning the gap. CDR3 size: 15 residues. Germline V CDR1 and CDR2: SGHTA, FQGTGA. The CDR3 region has the DNA TGTGCCAGCAGCAGCTCGGGGAGCGGGAATTCTGAAGCTTTCTTT. This codes for CASSSSGSGNSEAFF.

The chain recombines TRBV6-4 with TRBJ2-7; D is perhaps TRBD2 (6 bases). This CDR3 comprises 16 residues. CDR1 and CDR2 (germline): MRHNA, SNTAGT. The V gene lost 2 bases and the J gene lost 0 bases, with 14 bases spanning the gap. In DNA, the CDR3 is TGTGCCAGCAGTGACGAGGAGGGGCAGAGCTCCTACGAGCAGTACTTC. Translating it yields CASSDEEGQSSYEQYF.

V usage is TRBV6-5 and J usage is TRBJ2-2; 9 positions match TRBD2. This CDR3 region has 15 residues. Germline trimming cut 0 bases from V and 7 bases from J; bases unmatched to any gene: 3. Germline V gives CDR1 MNHEY, CDR2 SVGAGI. Written as DNA, the CDR3 is TGTGCCAGCAGTTACTCTAGCGGGAGTCACGGGGAGCTGTTTTTT. Translation gives CASSYSSGSHGELFF.

The chain combines TRBV27 with TRBJ2-4; TRBD2 is a possible D gene (5 bases). The CDR3 sequence is 14 residues long. The V and J ends lost 10 bases and 0 bases respectively, with 13 bases between them. Per germline, CDR1 MNHEY and CDR2 SMNVEV (reference sequence). The chain's CDR3 is CATRGWGAKNIQYF. DNA for the CDR3: TGTGCCACCCGGGGTTGGGGAGCCAAAAACATTCAGTACTTC.

CDR3 protein: CASSSGQGGIQPQHF. The CDR3, as DNA: TGTGCCAGCAGCTCCGGGCAGGGAGGGATACAGCCCCAGCATTTT. The rearrangement uses TRBV7-6 and TRBJ1-5; tentatively, D is TRBD1 (5 bases). Trimming took off 4 bases at V and 7 bases at J, with 17 bases between the two ends. Germline V CDR1 and CDR2: SGHVS, FNYEAQ. The CDR3 is 15 amino acids.

Only a few counts were recorded for this clone. The chain links TRBV6-5 to TRBJ2-1; a possible D gene is TRBD1 (5 bases). Germline CDR1 and CDR2: MNHEY and SVGAGI. Deletions cut 2 bases from V and 6 bases from J, with 11 bases between. The CDR3 runs to 14 residues. This chain's CDR3 is CASSYDWGTNEQFF. CDR3 DNA: TGTGCCAGCAGTTACGATTGGGGCACCAATGAGCAGTTCTTC.

This clone was seen once. The V call is TRBV28, the J call TRBJ2-4; 10 positions agree with TRBD2. The CDR3 loop spans 16 amino acids. The germline V gene has CDR1 MDHEN and CDR2 SYDVKM. Trimming took 6 bases from V and 0 from J; bases not matched to a gene: 5. CDR3 sequence: CASRDWTSGAKNIQYF. As DNA, the CDR3 is TGTGCCAGCAGGGACTGGACTAGCGGAGCCAAAAACATTCAGTACTTC.

This clone was counted only a few times. J is TRBJ2-7 and V is TRBV7-2; a possible D gene is TRBD1 (5 bases). This CDR3 spans 11 amino acids. The V and J ends lost 5 bases and 5 bases respectively, with 7 bases between them. CDR1 and CDR2 from the germline V gene are SGHTA and FQGNSA. In DNA, the CDR3 is TGTGCCAGCAGCCCAGGGCACGAGCAGTACTTC. This codes for CASSPGHEQYF.

This chain links TRBV9 with TRBJ2-7; perhaps TRBD1 as D (6 bases). Germline CDR1 SGDLS, CDR2 YYNGEE. The CDR3 is made up of 13 amino acids. V dropped 5 bases and J dropped 3 bases, with 12 bases sitting between them. The CDR3 here is CASSSTGYYEQYF. The CDR3 DNA is TGTGCCAGCAGTTCTACAGGGTACTACGAGCAGTACTTC. The full variable domain, rest sourced from reference TRBV9 and TRBJ2-7, is DSGVTQTPKHLITATGQRVTLRCSPRSGDLSVYWYQQSLDQGLQFLIQYYNGEERAKGNILERFSAQQFPDLHSELNLSSLELGDSALYFCASSSTGYYEQYFGPGTRLTVT.

The chain uses TRBV7-8 and TRBJ2-5, with D unresolved. Trimming took 5 bases from V and 1 from J, leaving 5 bases between them. CDR1 and CDR2 from the germline V gene are SGHVS and FQNEAQ. This CDR3 has 12 amino acids. As DNA, the CDR3 is TGTGCCAGCAGCCCGGGCCAAGAGACCCAGTACTTC. Protein product: CASSPGQETQYF.

The V and J genes are TRBV7-7 and TRBJ2-3; TRBD2 is a possible D gene (5 bases). Germline V lookup: CDR1 SSHAT, CDR2 FNYEAQ (reference sequence). The CDR3 extends over 14 amino acids. V lost 0 bases and J 5 bases, leaving 9 bases between the germline ends. The CDR3 DNA follows: TGTGCCAGCAGCTTAGCGGGAGTCTTAGATACGCAGTATTTT. Translation: CASSLAGVLDTQYF.